The 27 T cell receptor beta chains reported below all come from one sample, sequenced in a study of T-cell reconstitution after alpha-beta-depleted transplantation in children. Preparation of the TCRbeta library involved a method that used unique molecular identifiers. A single record per CDR3 protein comes from TCRdb applying MiXCR to the PCR reads. The sample gives approximately 400,000 distinct CDR3 sequences, approximately 11% of which show up once; 4.5% to 6.5% is in the top ten. This specimen was PBMCs from the stem cell graft donor, taken from the stem cell graft. These receptors all stem from a human donor who donated a stem cell graft to a child with acute myeloid leukemia.

This clonotype was found a few times. V is TRBV7-2 and J is TRBJ1-6, with D possibly TRBD1 on 5 matching bases. CDR3 length equals 14 residues. CDR1 and CDR2 from the germline V gene are SGHTA and FQGNSA. Trimming left V 1 base short and J 12 bases short, with 13 bases between. The CDR3 DNA is TGTGCCAGCAGCTTAGGAGGGACCCACGGACCCCTCCACTTT. Translated: CASSLGGTHGPLHF.

This clonotype was seen at least ten times. V and J are TRBV29-1 and TRBJ2-7, with unresolved D. Trimming stripped 3 bases from V and 0 bases from J, with 6 bases between. This CDR3 is built from 12 residues. Germline CDR1 and CDR2: SQVTM and ANQGSEA. CDR3 residues: CSVDYGSYEQYF. For the CDR3, the DNA is TGCAGCGTTGACTACGGCTCCTACGAGCAGTACTTC.

This clonotype was detected only a few times. The chain has TRBV7-2 and TRBJ2-1, with D perhaps given as TRBD1 or TRBD2 (5 bases each). Germline CDR1 reads SGHTA; CDR2 reads FQGNSA. CDR3 length: 15 residues. Trimming took off 3 bases at V and 7 bases at J, with 16 bases between the two ends. The CDR3 is CASSLDGAWGNEQFF. The CDR3 DNA follows: TGTGCCAGCAGCTTGGACGGAGCCTGGGGGAATGAGCAGTTCTTC.

V and J are TRBV30 and TRBJ2-7; no clear D. CDR3 length equals 15 residues. Trimming took 2 bases from V and 2 from J, leaving 16 bases between them. CDR1 GTSNPN and CDR2 SVGIG come from the germline V gene (reference sequence). The CDR3: CAWSNRWVGAYEQYF. DNA of the CDR3: TGTGCCTGGAGTAACCGATGGGTCGGTGCCTACGAGCAGTACTTC.

This clonotype was counted many times. The chain is built from TRBV7-9 and TRBJ2-1; TRBD2 matches 12 bases. CDR1 SEHNR and CDR2 FQNEAQ come from the germline V gene (reference sequence). This CDR3 comprises 17 residues. The V and J ends lost 0 bases and 10 bases, in that order; junction bases with no gene match: 10. The CDR3 sequence is CASSLAQETSGRREQFF. In nucleotides, the CDR3 is TGTGCCAGCAGCTTAGCGCAGGAGACTAGCGGGAGACGGGAGCAGTTCTTC.

This chain uses TRBV6-1 with TRBJ2-7; either TRBD1 or TRBD2 may supply D (5 bases each). CDR1 is MNHNS, CDR2 SASEGT, per germline. Trimming removed 5 bases at V and 2 bases at J, with 22 bases between. This CDR3 is built from 17 residues. CDR3 residues: CASSKGTGGMSAYEQYV. In nucleotides, the CDR3 is TGTGCCAGCAGTAAAGGGACGGGTGGGATGAGCGCCTACGAGCAGTACGTC.

The rearrangement joins TRBV6-5 to TRBJ2-2, with D possibly TRBD1 on 5 matching bases. The V end was cut by 0 bases, the J end by 5 bases, with 16 bases between. The CDR3 covers 17 residues. Germline CDR1 reads MNHEY; CDR2 reads SVGAGI. The CDR3, as DNA: TGTGCCAGCAGTTACTCCTCATCTGGGGCCATGACCGGGGAGCTGTTTTTT. It codes for CASSYSSSGAMTGELFF.

This clonotype was detected only a few times. This chain uses TRBV5-1 with TRBJ2-5, with D uncertain. V lost 4 bases and J 5 bases, leaving 12 bases between the germline ends. Germline assignment: CDR1 SGHRS and CDR2 YFSETQ. This CDR3 is 13 amino acids long. Here the CDR3 DNA reads TGCGCCAGCAGCCCCTTATCCCGTGAGACCCAGTACTTC. This sequence encodes CASSPLSRETQYF.

The sample holds a few counts of this clonotype. J is TRBJ1-4 and V is TRBV29-1; D unresolved. V was trimmed by 3 bases and J by 2 bases, leaving 10 bases between them. The CDR3 is made up of 14 amino acids. In germline, CDR1 is SQVTM, CDR2 ANQGSEA. The CDR3 loop reads CSVDRRGTNEKLFF. For the CDR3, the DNA is TGCAGCGTTGATAGACGAGGGACTAATGAAAAACTGTTTTTT.

In its sample, this clonotype was seen a few times. J is TRBJ1-2 and V is TRBV5-6, with D possibly TRBD1 on 5 matching bases. V lost 3 bases and J 5 bases, leaving 11 bases between the germline ends. CDR3 length: 13 amino acids. The germline CDR1 and CDR2 sequences are SGHDT and YYEEEE. As DNA, the CDR3 is TGTGCCAGCAGCTCGGGGGTGGAGTATGGCTACACCTTC. This codes for CASSSGVEYGYTF.

This clonotype was counted at least ten times. This chain uses TRBV7-2 with TRBJ1-4, with D maybe TRBD1 (6 bases). The V gene's germline CDR1 is SGHTA and CDR2 FQGNSA. Trimming stripped 3 bases from V and 5 bases from J, with 13 bases between. The CDR3 runs to 15 residues. The CDR3 is CASSFGAGVNEKLFF. The CDR3 region has the DNA TGTGCCAGCAGCTTTGGGGCAGGGGTCAATGAAAAACTGTTTTTT.

This clonotype has just a few counts. The chain is built from TRBV29-1 and TRBJ1-2; TRBD1 is a possible D gene (6 bases). The germline gives CDR1 SQVTM, CDR2 ANQGSEA. Trimming left V 6 bases short and J 4 bases short, with 18 bases between. The CDR3 runs 14 residues. In DNA, the CDR3 is TGCAGCGTCTTGAATTGGGGGGCTGGCTATGGCTACACCTTC. This gives the protein CSVLNWGAGYGYTF.

The chain is built from TRBV5-6 and TRBJ2-7, with a tentative D call TRBD2 (5 bases). Trimming took 4 bases from V and 0 from J, leaving 17 bases between them. This CDR3 has 16 residues. Germline lookup yields CDR1 SGHDT and CDR2 YYEEEE. The CDR3: CASSPGGTLISYEQYF. Written as DNA, the CDR3 is TGTGCCAGCAGCCCCGGAGGAACACTGATCTCCTACGAGCAGTACTTC.

This chain uses TRBV7-2 with TRBJ2-3, with 10 bases matching TRBD2. In germline, CDR1 is SGHTA, CDR2 FQGNSA. V was clipped by 5 bases and J by 8 bases; unmatched bases: 13. The CDR3 has 16 amino acids. CDR3 DNA sequence: TGTGCCAGCAGCCATACGCAGCGGGGGGGCGGCGTTACGCAGTATTTT. As protein: CASSHTQRGGGVTQYF.

This clonotype occurred many times. The chain is built from TRBV5-1 and TRBJ1-6; maybe TRBD1 (5 bases). Germline CDR1 is SGHRS and CDR2 is YFSETQ. The length of the CDR3 is 17 residues. The V end was cut by 2 bases, the J end by 0 bases, with 12 bases between. CDR3 in DNA: TGCGCCAGCAGCTTAGGGACGCTGAGCTCCTATAATTCACCCCTCCACTTT. Translation: CASSLGTLSSYNSPLHF.

The chain joins TRBV7-2 to TRBJ1-2; unclear D gene. Trimming shortened V by 0 bases and J by 4 bases, and 9 bases separated the two germline ends. Germline V gene sequence: CDR1 SGHTA, CDR2 FQGNSA. The length of the CDR3 is 14 residues. The CDR3 nucleotides are TGTGCCAGCAGCTTAGCTGCAGGAATCTATGGCTACACCTTC. Residues: CASSLAAGIYGYTF.

This chain's CDR3 is CASSQGDLLVYTGELFF. The CDR3, as DNA: TGCGCCAGCAGCCAAGGGGACTTACTAGTTTACACCGGGGAGCTGTTTTTT. The rearrangement joins TRBV4-3 to TRBJ2-2; perhaps TRBD2 as D (6 bases). V was pared by 1 base and J by 3 bases, with 15 bases between. The CDR3 length is 17 residues. Germline lookup yields CDR1 LGHNA and CDR2 YSLEER.

V usage is TRBV12-3 or TRBV12-4 and J usage is TRBJ2-2; 7 nucleotides align to TRBD1. With V trimmed by 0 bases and J by 3 bases, 1 base remained unmatched. The CDR3 is 15 residues long. DNA of the CDR3: TGTGCCAGCAGTTTAGCCCAGGGGGACACCGGGGAGCTGTTTTTT. Translation: CASSLAQGDTGELFF.

About this clonotype itself: Germline and junction disagree at one end, which may indicate a read error. The chain uses TRBV5-1 and TRBJ2-6; D is possibly TRBD1 (5 bases). The CDR3 sequence is 14 residues long. Per germline, CDR1 SGHRS and CDR2 YFSETQ. In nucleotides, the CDR3 is TGCGCCAGCAGCTTGGACTCTGGGGCCAACGGCCTGACTTTC. Translation gives CASSLDSGANGLTF.

At least ten counts were recorded for this clonotype. V and J are TRBV7-9 and TRBJ1-4; no clear D. The CDR3 loop spans 9 amino acids. V was pared by 5 bases and J by 15 bases, with 7 bases between. Per the germline V gene, CDR1 is SEHNR and CDR2 is FQNEAQ (reference sequence). In DNA form, the CDR3 reads TGTGCCAGCAGCCCCGTAATGTTTTTT. Encoded protein: CASSPVMFF.

This clonotype was seen only a few times. The V and J genes are TRBV7-2 and TRBJ2-7; D tentatively fits TRBD1 or TRBD2 (5 bases each). With 2 bases removed from V and 6 bases from J, the gap between germline ends came to 14 bases. CDR3 length equals 14 residues. Germline assignment: CDR1 SGHTA and CDR2 FQGNSA. CDR3 protein: CASSLKYGASEQYF. The DNA of the CDR3 is TGTGCCAGCAGCTTAAAGTACGGGGCGAGCGAGCAGTACTTC.

The chain joins TRBV12-3 or TRBV12-4 to TRBJ2-2; 8 positions agree with TRBD2. CDR3 length: 16 amino acids. With 6 bases clipped from V and 7 bases from J, the junction kept 13 bases outside the gene matches. The CDR3 here is CASSPSRGGLGGELFF. In DNA, the CDR3 is TGTGCCAGCAGCCCCTCACGGGGGGGGCTCGGCGGGGAGCTGTTTTTT.

There are a few counts of this clonotype. The rearrangement links TRBV12-3 or TRBV12-4 to TRBJ1-1; TRBD1 might be the D (6 bases). V gave up 5 bases and J gave up 3 bases, with 13 bases separating them. The CDR3 covers 14 residues. The CDR3 spells CASSLQGKDTEAFF. The CDR3 DNA reads as TGTGCCAGCAGTCTACAGGGTAAGGACACTGAAGCTTTCTTT.

The rearrangement links TRBV7-9 to TRBJ1-2; 7 bases line up with TRBD1. V was clipped by 3 bases and J by 0 bases; unmatched bases: 4. CDR3 length: 15 residues. CDR1 and CDR2 from the germline V gene are SEHNR and FQNEAQ (reference sequence). This chain's CDR3 is CASSFVGQANYGYTF. In DNA, the CDR3 is TGTGCCAGCAGCTTCGTTGGACAGGCTAACTATGGCTACACCTTC.

The chain couples TRBV7-6 to TRBJ2-1, with D unresolved. From germline, CDR1 is SGHVS and CDR2 FNYEAQ. Trimming stripped 5 bases from V and 4 bases from J, with 9 bases between. The CDR3 is 13 residues long. CDR3 protein: CASSKIAYNEQFF. CDR3 nucleotides: TGTGCCAGCAGCAAAATAGCTTACAATGAGCAGTTCTTC.

J is TRBJ2-1 and V is TRBV10-3; 12 positions match TRBD2. The CDR3 loop spans 14 amino acids. The junction had 8 bases not matched to a gene; V was cut back by 8 bases and J by 9 bases. Germline V gives CDR1 ENHRY, CDR2 SYGVKD. CDR3 nucleotide sequence: TGTGCCATCGGGCTAGCGGGGGGGCAGGTTGAGCAGTTCTTC. This gives the protein CAIGLAGGQVEQFF.

This clonotype was picked up a small number of times. V and J are TRBV5-1 and TRBJ1-1; D uncertain. The V gene lost 4 bases and the J gene lost 3 bases, with 16 bases spanning the gap. The CDR3 spans 15 residues. Germline CDR1 and CDR2: SGHRS and YFSETQ. The CDR3 reads CASSIYYSSDTEAFF. The CDR3, as DNA: TGCGCCAGCAGCATTTACTACAGCTCCGACACTGAAGCTTTCTTT.